Each of the 4 T cell receptor beta chains below was sequenced from the same sample in a study of blood T cells in healthy people across ages. Combining a sample-barcoded 5' primer with a J-beta primer mix, a second PCR ran for roughly 6 to 11 cycles. Using its own MiXCR run on the 5' RACE reads, TCRdb lists one record per CDR3 protein. The sample carries about 970,000 distinct CDR3 sequences, roughly half recorded once. Sequenced: blood. The receptors shown here come from a woman aged 60-70 years in good health.

This clonotype came up once. The chain couples TRBV6-1 to TRBJ2-1; TRBD2 aligns across 13 bases. The CDR3 is made up of 14 amino acids. The trim removed 7 bases at V and 8 bases at J, leaving 5 bases unmatched. Germline loops: CDR1 MNHNS, CDR2 SASEGT. CDR3 region: CASTPGLAGHEQFF. CDR3 nucleotides: TGTGCCAGCACCCCGGGACTAGCGGGACATGAGCAGTTCTTC.

The chain couples TRBV28 to TRBJ2-5; 8 bases fit TRBD1. CDR3 length equals 15 residues. V was clipped by 6 bases and J by 2 bases; unmatched bases: 8. Germline V CDR1 and CDR2: MDHEN, SYDVKM. Here the CDR3 DNA reads TGTGCCAGCAGACCCCTCGGACAGGGACAAGAGACCCAGTACTTC. Translating it yields CASRPLGQGQETQYF.

The V and J genes are TRBV5-5 and TRBJ2-3; TRBD2 agrees at 14 bases. Germline V gives CDR1 SGHKS, CDR2 YYEKEE (reference sequence). CDR3 size: 17 residues. V lost 4 bases and J lost 4; bases outside the gene matches: 8. The CDR3 bases are TGTGCCAGCAGCAGCCCGGGACTAGCGGGAGTCCCAGATACGCAGTATTTT. Protein sequence: CASSSPGLAGVPDTQYF.

The chain carries TRBV4-2 and TRBJ2-7; TRBD2 aligns across 8 bases. The J call may be mistaken, given a closer DNA end match to TRBJ2-1. Per the germline V gene, CDR1 is LGHNA and CDR2 is YNFKEQ. CDR3 length: 17 residues. For the CDR3, the DNA is TGTGCCAGCAGCCATCTCGGGGGGACTAGTACTTACAATGAGCAGTTCTTC. Protein product: CASSHLGGTSTYNEQFF.